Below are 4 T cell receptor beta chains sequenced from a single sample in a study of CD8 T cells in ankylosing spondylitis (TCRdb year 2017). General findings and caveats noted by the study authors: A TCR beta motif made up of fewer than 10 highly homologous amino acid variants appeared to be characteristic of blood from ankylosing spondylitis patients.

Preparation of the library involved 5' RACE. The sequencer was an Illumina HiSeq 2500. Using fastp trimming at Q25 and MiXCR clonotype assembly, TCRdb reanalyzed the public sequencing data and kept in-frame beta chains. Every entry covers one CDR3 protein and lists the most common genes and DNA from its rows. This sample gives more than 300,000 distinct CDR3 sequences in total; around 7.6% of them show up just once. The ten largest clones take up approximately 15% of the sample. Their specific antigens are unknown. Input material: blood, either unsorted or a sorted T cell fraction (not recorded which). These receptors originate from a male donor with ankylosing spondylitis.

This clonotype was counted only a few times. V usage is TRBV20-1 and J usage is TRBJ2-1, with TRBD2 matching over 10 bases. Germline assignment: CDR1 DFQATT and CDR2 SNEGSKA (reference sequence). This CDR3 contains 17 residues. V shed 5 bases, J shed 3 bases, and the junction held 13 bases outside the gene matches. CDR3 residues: CSAGFPGGLAVYNEQFF. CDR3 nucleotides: TGCAGTGCTGGGTTTCCGGGAGGACTAGCGGTCTACAATGAGCAGTTCTTC.

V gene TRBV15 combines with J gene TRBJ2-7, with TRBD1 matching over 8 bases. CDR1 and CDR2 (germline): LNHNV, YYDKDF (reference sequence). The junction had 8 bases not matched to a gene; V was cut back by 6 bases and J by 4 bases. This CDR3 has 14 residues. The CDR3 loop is CATSRTGMGYEQYF. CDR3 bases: TGTGCCACCAGTAGGACAGGGATGGGGTACGAGCAGTACTTC.

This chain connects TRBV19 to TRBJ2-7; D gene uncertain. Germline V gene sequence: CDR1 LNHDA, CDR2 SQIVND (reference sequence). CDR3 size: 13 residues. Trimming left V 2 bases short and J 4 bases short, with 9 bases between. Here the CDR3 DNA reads TGTGCCAGTAGTATATACGCGCGGTACGAGCAGTACTTC. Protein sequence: CASSIYARYEQYF.

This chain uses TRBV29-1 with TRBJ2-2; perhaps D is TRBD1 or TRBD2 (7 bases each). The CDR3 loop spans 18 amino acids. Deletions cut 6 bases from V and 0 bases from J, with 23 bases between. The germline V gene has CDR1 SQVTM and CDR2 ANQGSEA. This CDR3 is CSVRTLQGLAANTGELFF. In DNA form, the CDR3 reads TGCAGCGTGAGAACCTTACAGGGGCTAGCGGCGAACACCGGGGAGCTGTTTTTT.